Each of the 17 T cell receptor beta chains below was sequenced from the same sample in a study of blood T cell repertoires in COVID-19. Data came from immunoSEQ multiplex PCR; TCRdb stores just in-frame clones and leaves some out. The sample carries roughly 140,000 clones, roughly 84% recorded once. The material sequenced was PBMCs or T cells enriched from blood (not recorded which). The receptor set was obtained from a man over 45 in a cohort exposed to, infected with or recovered from COVID-19 (not recorded which).

In its sample, this clone was seen a few times. The J gene is TRBJ2-7, the V gene TRBV7-8; no definite D call. Germline V CDR1 and CDR2: SGHVS, FQNEAQ. V lost 2 bases and J lost 6, with 20 bases in between. The CDR3 has 16 residues. In nucleotides, the CDR3 is TGTGCCAGCAGCTTAATCCCTCCAGCGCCTGGGTCCGAGCAGTACTTC. Translation: CASSLIPPAPGSEQYF.

The chain uses TRBV7-9 and TRBJ2-7, with 7 nucleotides matching TRBD1. The trim removed 5 bases at V and 3 bases at J, leaving 4 bases unmatched. CDR3 length: 13 amino acids. The germline gives CDR1 SEHNR, CDR2 FQNEAQ (reference sequence). Here the CDR3 DNA reads TGTGCCAGCAGCGCCCGGGACAGCTACGAGCAGTACTTC. It translates to CASSARDSYEQYF.

This chain links TRBV14 with TRBJ1-1; D is uncertain. Germline V CDR1 and CDR2: SGHDN, FVKESK. This CDR3 comprises 17 residues. V was shortened by 2 bases and J by 0 bases, with 16 bases between the two germline ends. The CDR3 DNA follows: TGTGCCAGCAGCCAATACCGAGGGCATTGGATGAACACTGAAGCTTTCTTT. This sequence encodes CASSQYRGHWMNTEAFF.

The chain has TRBV5-1 and TRBJ2-1, with 7 bases fitting TRBD2. The CDR3 is 18 amino acids. Germline V gene lookup returns CDR1 SGHRS and CDR2 YFSETQ. V lost 3 bases and J lost 0; bases outside the gene matches: 12. The CDR3 DNA reads TGCGCCAGCAGCTCCGAATGGGGCGGCGGGAGCTCCTACAATGAGCAGTTCTTC. It yields the protein CASSSEWGGGSSYNEQFF.

The chain employs TRBV3-1 (or the pseudogene TRBV3-2) and TRBJ1-1; D remains ambiguous. CDR1 LGHDT and CDR2 YNNKEL come from the germline V gene (reference sequence). The CDR3 contains 14 residues. V dropped 1 base and J dropped 1 base, with 7 bases sitting between them. Here the CDR3 reads CASSQVGRNTEAFF. The DNA for the CDR3 is TGTGCCAGCAGCCAAGTTGGCCGGAACACTGAAGCTTTCTTT.

This clone has just one count. This same CDR3 is encoded by further DNA sequences in the sample. The chain has TRBV7-3 and TRBJ2-3; D unresolved. CDR1 is SGHTA, CDR2 FQGTGA, per germline. This CDR3 contains 13 residues. The V end was cut by 2 bases, the J end by 1 base, with 4 bases between. CDR3 DNA: TGTGCCAGCAGCTTACTCGGCACAGATACGCAGTATTTT. Protein product: CASSLLGTDTQYF.

The gene calls are TRBV15 and TRBJ2-1; weak D call: TRBD2 (5 bases). The CDR3 contains 16 residues. V lost 8 bases and J 0 bases, leaving 17 bases between the germline ends. Germline loops: CDR1 LNHNV, CDR2 YYDKDF (reference sequence). CDR3 coding DNA: TGTGCCACCCTCCGGGGTCTTTCGAGCTCCTACAATGAGCAGTTCTTC. Amino acid sequence: CATLRGLSSSYNEQFF.

The J gene is TRBJ2-1, the V gene TRBV27, with D tentatively TRBD2 (6 bases). Germline V gene lookup returns CDR1 MNHEY and CDR2 SMNVEV (reference sequence). V dropped 5 bases and J dropped 8 bases, with 13 bases sitting between them. The CDR3 loop spans 13 amino acids. CDR3 loop: CASSLGLWDEQFF. For the CDR3, the DNA is TGTGCCAGCAGTCTGGGACTCTGGGATGAGCAGTTCTTC.

This sequence joins TRBV18 and TRBJ2-1; 9 nucleotides align to TRBD2. The J segment lost 8 bases and the V segment lost 4 bases, leaving 6 bases of the junction unmatched. Germline V CDR1 and CDR2: KGHSH, LQKENI. The CDR3 loop spans 14 amino acids. CDR3 coding DNA: TGTGCCAGCTCACTAGGGACTAGCTTCGATGAGCAGTTCTTC. Translated: CASSLGTSFDEQFF.

The chain uses TRBV19 and TRBJ2-1; no clear D. Germline lookup yields CDR1 LNHDA and CDR2 SQIVND (reference sequence). V was cut by 4 bases and J by 0 bases, with 10 bases left in between. This CDR3 spans 15 amino acids. The CDR3: CASSRAPYSYNEQFF. The CDR3 region has the DNA TGTGCCAGTAGTAGGGCCCCGTACTCCTACAATGAGCAGTTCTTC.

This chain joins TRBV3-1 (or the pseudogene TRBV3-2) and TRBJ1-1; 7 bases are a match to TRBD1. The CDR3 covers 14 residues. V was clipped by 6 bases and J by 7 bases; unmatched bases: 11. Germline V gene lookup returns CDR1 LGHDT and CDR2 YNNKEL (reference sequence). In DNA form, the CDR3 reads TGTGCCAGCAGGCCAGGGGGGACCTACTATGAAGCTTTCTTT. Amino acid sequence: CASRPGGTYYEAFF.

The chain has TRBV7-3 and TRBJ2-5, with no clear D. CDR1 and CDR2 from the germline V gene are SGHTA and FQGTGA. The germline V and J ends were trimmed by 2 bases and 4 bases, with 8 bases remaining between them. The CDR3 consists of 13 residues. CDR3: CASSLSAVETQYF. The CDR3 DNA sequence: TGTGCCAGCAGCTTATCGGCGGTAGAGACCCAGTACTTC.

There are a few counts of this clone. The V call is TRBV28, the J call TRBJ1-2; D unresolved. The CDR3 is 13 residues long. Between the trimmed V and J ends, which lost 6 bases and 8 bases, there was a span of 16 bases. From germline, CDR1 is MDHEN and CDR2 SYDVKM. The CDR3: CASSLAAPTGYTF. The DNA of the CDR3 is TGTGCCAGCAGCCTCGCCGCACCCACAGGCTACACCTTC.

The V call is TRBV10-3, the J call TRBJ1-1; D is perhaps TRBD1 (5 bases). The V and J ends lost 8 bases and 6 bases respectively, with 10 bases between them. The CDR3 has 11 residues. Germline CDR1 ENHRY, CDR2 SYGVKD. The CDR3 is CAIGGGAEAFF. CDR3 sequence (DNA): TGTGCCATCGGCGGGGGGGCTGAAGCTTTCTTT.

The gene calls are TRBV18 and TRBJ2-7, with 8 bases fitting TRBD1. Trimming took 2 bases from V and 6 from J; bases not matched to a gene: 3. CDR1 KGHSH and CDR2 LQKENI come from the germline V gene. This CDR3 spans 13 amino acids. Written as DNA, the CDR3 is TGTGCCAGCTCACCAGCAGGGGGCTTCGAGCAGTACTTC. Amino acid sequence: CASSPAGGFEQYF.

The V and J genes are TRBV6-5 and TRBJ2-3; 7 nucleotides line up with TRBD2. Germline V gene lookup returns CDR1 MNHEY and CDR2 SVGAGI. CDR3 size: 15 residues. Trimming took 6 bases from V and 0 from J; bases not matched to a gene: 6. The CDR3 sequence: CASSLLAPSTDTQYF. The CDR3 DNA reads as TGTGCCAGCAGCCTACTAGCGCCGAGCACAGATACGCAGTATTTT.

The chain carries TRBV21-1 and TRBJ1-2; TRBD1, the table's D call, was not compared with the DNA. TRBV21-1 is a pseudogene segment. The CDR3 is 16 amino acids. The CDR3 region has the DNA TGTGCCAGCAGCAAAGCCCCGGGGGCACAGGGGAATGGCTACACCTTC. It encodes CASSKAPGAQGNGYTF.